This passage covers 24 T cell receptor beta chains from one sample sequenced in a study of cytomegalovirus exposure and HLA in healthy donors. PCR was performed using 60 Vbeta and 13 Jbeta primers. Profiled with immunoSEQ multiplex PCR; TCRdb holds only in-frame clones, not every one. The data show about 140,000 clones, with around 80% seen just once and about 2.2% held by the top ten. Sequencing was performed on PBMCs. The receptors come from a man aged 45-60 years in good health and CMV-seronegative.

The chain has TRBV2 and TRBJ1-5; 7 bases map to TRBD1. Per the germline V gene, CDR1 is SNHLY and CDR2 is FYNNEI. V shed 5 bases and J 6 bases; nucleotides not matched to a gene: 7. There are 14 residues in the CDR3. CDR3 protein: CASSNQGGGQPQHF. As DNA, the CDR3 is TGTGCCAGCAGTAATCAGGGGGGTGGTCAGCCCCAGCATTTT.

J is TRBJ1-4 and V is TRBV5-4; 10 bases match TRBD1. The CDR3 contains 15 residues. The V gene's germline CDR1 is SGHNT and CDR2 YYREEE (reference sequence). V trimming: 3 bases; J trimming: 5 bases; junction bases outside the gene matches: 4. CDR3 nucleotide sequence: TGTGCCAGCAGCTCCGGACAGGGGGGGAATGAAAAACTGTTTTTT. Translated, it gives CASSSGQGGNEKLFF.

The J gene is TRBJ1-2, the V gene TRBV30; 11 bases line up with TRBD1. Germline CDR1 GTSNPN, CDR2 SVGIG (reference sequence). Trimming at V came to 5 bases and at J to 4 bases, leaving 6 bases not matched to a gene. There are 14 residues in the CDR3. CDR3 loop: CAWAGTGGTYGYTF. In DNA, the CDR3 is TGTGCCTGGGCGGGGACAGGGGGTACCTATGGCTACACCTTC.

This clone was seen a single time. The rearrangement uses TRBV7-2 and TRBJ1-5; TRBD1 might be the D (5 bases). Per germline, CDR1 SGHTA and CDR2 FQGNSA. Between the trimmed V and J ends, which lost 2 bases and 9 bases, there was a span of 11 bases. The CDR3 is 13 amino acids. The DNA for the CDR3 is TGTGCCAGCAGCTTACAGGGTACCTGGCCCCAGCATTTT. The encoded protein is CASSLQGTWPQHF.

This clone was seen only a few times. This chain connects TRBV6-1 to TRBJ2-5; 10 bases align to TRBD2. Germline V gene lookup returns CDR1 MNHNS and CDR2 SASEGT. V gave up 5 bases and J gave up 11 bases; unmatched junction bases: 11. The CDR3 loop spans 14 amino acids. CDR3 DNA: TGTGCCAGCAGTCTAGCGGGGGACCTTGGTGAGCAGTACTTC. Translated: CASSLAGDLGEQYF.

This clone was observed a handful of times. This chain joins TRBV14 and TRBJ2-3; 8 bases are a match to TRBD2. CDR1 is SGHDN and CDR2 is FVKESK in the germline V gene. Trimming at V came to 5 bases and at J to 4 bases, leaving 5 bases not matched to a gene. This CDR3 has 14 amino acids. As DNA, the CDR3 is TGTGCCAGCAGCTATCGGGGGGGGGCAGATACGCAGTATTTT. Its translation: CASSYRGGADTQYF.

V is TRBV9 and J is TRBJ1-5; 8 bases are a match to TRBD1. This CDR3 is 14 amino acids long. V trimming: 4 bases; J trimming: 7 bases; junction bases outside the gene matches: 7. Germline V CDR1 and CDR2: SGDLS, YYNGEE. CDR3 sequence: CASSPDRGGQPQHF. The CDR3 DNA sequence: TGTGCCAGCAGCCCTGACAGGGGTGGACAGCCCCAGCATTTT.

The gene calls are TRBV7-2 and TRBJ2-7; 11 bases match TRBD2. Trimming at V came to 5 bases and at J to 6 bases, leaving 12 bases not matched to a gene. The CDR3 runs to 16 residues. Germline loops: CDR1 SGHTA, CDR2 FQGNSA. The chain's CDR3 is CASSRGNGLAGSEQYF. In nucleotides, the CDR3 is TGTGCCAGCAGCCGAGGCAACGGACTAGCGGGTTCCGAGCAGTACTTC. The full variable domain, with the rest looked up from reference TRBV7-2 and TRBJ2-7, is GAGVSQSPSNKVTEKGKDVELRCDPISGHTALYWYRQSLGQGLEFLIYFQGNSAPDKSGLPSDRFSAERTGGSVSTLTIQRTQQEDSAVYLCASSRGNGLAGSEQYFGPGTRLTVT.

The genes are TRBV6-5 and TRBJ1-2; 9 bases are a match to TRBD1. Trimming at V came to 6 bases and at J to 2 bases, leaving 4 bases not matched to a gene. Looked up from germline, CDR1 is MNHEY and CDR2 is SVGAGI. The CDR3 is made up of 14 amino acids. The DNA of the CDR3 is TGTGCCAGCAGCCGGACAGGGGTAAACTATGGCTACACCTTC. This codes for CASSRTGVNYGYTF.

Concerning this clone itself: The junction does not match germline at one end; this may be a read error. This chain connects TRBV7-7 to TRBJ2-5, with D maybe TRBD2 (5 bases). The CDR3 is 17 amino acids. Germline V gene data show CDR1 as SSHAT and CDR2 as FNYEAQ (reference sequence). The CDR3 loop is CASSLSPSLIIQETQYF. The DNA for the CDR3 is TGTGCTAGCAGCTTATCGCCTAGCCTCATAATACAAGAGACCCAGTACTTC. The whole variable domain, remainder taken from reference TRBV7-7 and TRBJ2-5, is GAGVSQSPRYKVTKRGQDVTLRCDPISSHATLYWYQQALGQGPEFLTYFNYEAQPDKSGLPSDRFSAERPEGSISTLTIQRTEQRDSAMYRCASSLSPSLIIQETQYFGPGTRLLVL.

The chain links TRBV9 to TRBJ2-4, with TRBD1 matching 7 bases. J lost 4 bases, V lost 4 bases, and 8 bases had no gene match. The CDR3 runs to 15 residues. The V gene's germline CDR1 is SGDLS and CDR2 YYNGEE. This CDR3 reads CASSSSGTVKNIQYF. CDR3 coding DNA: TGTGCCAGCAGCAGTTCCGGGACAGTTAAAAACATTCAGTACTTC.

J is TRBJ1-2 and V is TRBV19, with TRBD1 as a possible D gene (6 bases). Trimming left V 6 bases short and J 0 bases short, with 11 bases between. This CDR3 contains 14 residues. The germline gives CDR1 LNHDA, CDR2 SQIVND (reference sequence). CDR3 loop: CASRNRVSNYGYTF. CDR3 DNA sequence: TGTGCCAGTAGGAACAGGGTTTCTAACTATGGCTACACCTTC.

This clone has a count of ten or more. This chain uses TRBV2 with TRBJ1-5; no clear D. Germline values: CDR1 SNHLY, CDR2 FYNNEI. This CDR3 comprises 14 residues. The V end lost 4 bases, the J end lost 2 bases, and 9 bases lay between the germline ends. CDR3 coding DNA: TGTGCCAGCAGTGTCGAACGGGGCAATCAGCCCCAGCATTTT. Its translation is CASSVERGNQPQHF.

The CDR3 reads CAWSVGSESTDTQYF. CDR3 sequence (DNA): TGTGCCTGGAGTGTAGGTAGCGAAAGCACAGATACGCAGTATTTT. The chain uses TRBV30 and TRBJ2-3; D is possibly TRBD2 (5 bases). Germline CDR1 is GTSNPN and CDR2 is SVGIG (reference sequence). Trimming took 0 bases from V and 0 from J, leaving 10 bases between them. The CDR3 is 15 residues long.

This clone came up once. The chain is built from TRBV2 and TRBJ1-6; 9 bases agree with TRBD1. The germline V gene encodes CDR1 SNHLY and CDR2 FYNNEI. V lost 6 bases and J lost 0; bases outside the gene matches: 3. This CDR3 region has 16 residues. CDR3: CASRTGQGSYNSPLHF. As DNA, the CDR3 is TGTGCCAGCAGAACGGGACAGGGCTCCTATAATTCACCCCTCCACTTT.

The chain has TRBV5-1 and TRBJ2-7; 10 bases align to TRBD1. The junction had 5 bases not matched to a gene; V was cut back by 6 bases and J by 2 bases. Looked up from germline, CDR1 is SGHRS and CDR2 is YFSETQ. The length of the CDR3 is 14 residues. Here the CDR3 DNA reads TGCGCCAGCACGATGGGACAGGGGACCTACGAGCAGTACTTC. It specifies CASTMGQGTYEQYF.

This CDR3 reads CASSLVSYGNTGELFF. The CDR3, as DNA: TGTGCCAGCAGCTTAGTGTCCTATGGGAACACCGGGGAGCTGTTTTTT. The chain joins TRBV7-2 to TRBJ2-2; D ambiguous. CDR1 is SGHTA and CDR2 is FQGNSA in the germline V gene. The germline V and J ends were trimmed by 1 base and 1 base, with 10 bases remaining between them. CDR3 size: 16 residues.

V gene TRBV5-4 combines with J gene TRBJ2-1; D is ambiguous. The CDR3 consists of 13 residues. V gave up 0 bases and J gave up 5 bases, with 6 bases separating them. Germline-derived CDR1 and CDR2 are SGHNT and YYREEE (reference sequence). The CDR3 protein is CASSLARNNEQFF. The CDR3 coding sequence is TGTGCCAGCAGCTTGGCCAGGAACAATGAGCAGTTCTTC.

This chain connects TRBV2 to TRBJ2-5, with 9 bases identical to TRBD1. Germline assignment: CDR1 SNHLY and CDR2 FYNNEI. This CDR3 is built from 18 residues. V lost 5 bases to trimming and J lost 4 bases; unmatched junction nucleotides: 17. Here the CDR3 DNA reads TGTGCCAGCAGTAATCGGGCGAGGGGACAGGGCTTCGGAGAGACCCAGTACTTC. Its protein product is CASSNRARGQGFGETQYF.

The V call is TRBV7-9, the J call TRBJ1-1; no firm D call. Trimming left V 1 base short and J 0 bases short, with 6 bases between. This CDR3 is built from 14 residues. Germline-derived CDR1 and CDR2 are SEHNR and FQNEAQ (reference sequence). Here the CDR3 DNA reads TGTGCCAGCAGCTTAGGGCAGTTGAACACTGAAGCTTTCTTT. It encodes CASSLGQLNTEAFF.

V usage is TRBV7-9 and J usage is TRBJ2-7; weak D call: TRBD2 (6 bases). Germline assignment: CDR1 SEHNR and CDR2 FQNEAQ (reference sequence). Trimming stripped 6 bases from V and 0 bases from J, with 9 bases between. This CDR3 is 13 amino acids long. As DNA, the CDR3 is TGTGCCAGCAGTCGCGGGAACTCCTACGAGCAGTACTTC. Its protein product is CASSRGNSYEQYF.

This chain uses TRBV6-1 with TRBJ2-2; 8 bases align to TRBD1. V shed 3 bases, J shed 1 base, and the junction held 7 bases outside the gene matches. CDR1 MNHNS and CDR2 SASEGT come from the germline V gene. CDR3 size: 17 residues. The CDR3 spells CASSDRTGSLNTGELFF. CDR3 nucleotide sequence: TGTGCCAGCAGTGACAGGACAGGGTCCCTGAACACCGGGGAGCTGTTTTTT.

This clone appeared a single time. This chain connects TRBV2 to TRBJ1-2; possible D gene TRBD1, 5 bases. V lost 6 bases, J lost 5 bases, and 13 bases lay in between. Germline CDR1 and CDR2: SNHLY and FYNNEI. The CDR3 length is 13 residues. The CDR3 protein is CASSREIQYGYTF. DNA for the CDR3: TGTGCCAGCAGCAGGGAAATCCAGTATGGCTACACCTTC. Filled out from reference TRBV2 and TRBJ1-2, the complete variable domain reads EPEVTQTPSHQVTQMGQEVILRCVPISNHLYFYWYRQILGQKVEFLVSFYNNEISEKSEIFDDQFSVERPDGSNFTLKIRSTKLEDSAMYFCASSREIQYGYTFGSGTRLTVV.

The chain links TRBV4-1 to TRBJ1-5; 8 bases map to TRBD1. After removal of 4 bases from V and 2 bases from J, the junction contained 1 base not matched to a gene. This CDR3 spans 14 amino acids. The germline gives CDR1 MGHRA, CDR2 YSYEKL. The CDR3 DNA reads as TGCGCCAGCAGCCGGGGACAGGGCAATCAGCCCCAGCATTTT. Residues: CASSRGQGNQPQHF.